This T cell receptor beta chain was captured in a study of T cells in Graves' hyperthyroidism and ophthalmopathy. The study, taken as a whole, reports: Researchers found most expanded thyroid clonotypes above 0.001 in blood as well.

There are a few counts of this clonotype. Its antigen is undetermined. Researchers took RNA transcripts and amplified the TCR beta CDR3 regions from them. The TCR CDR3 was amplified in a first-round RT-PCR using the HTBI primer set. A single record per CDR3 protein comes from TCRdb applying MiXCR to the multiplex PCR reads. The sample contains fewer than 900,000 distinct CDR3 sequences, over 15% of which appear only once. Graves' hyperthyroidism was deemed stable absent ophthalmopathy progression within 18 months. PBMCs were sourced from around 10 ml fresh peripheral blood. The CDR3 runs 13 residues. In germline, CDR1 is GTSNPN, CDR2 SVGIG (reference sequence). With 4 bases removed from V and 3 bases from J, the gap between germline ends came to 12 bases.

Sequenced material: blood. This clonotype was sampled from a young man with Graves' hyperthyroidism. V usage is TRBV30 and J usage is TRBJ1-1; D is perhaps TRBD1 (5 bases). The CDR3 region has the DNA TGTGCCTGGAATTCCGGGGGTTACACTGAAGCTTTCTTT. It codes for CAWNSGGYTEAFF.